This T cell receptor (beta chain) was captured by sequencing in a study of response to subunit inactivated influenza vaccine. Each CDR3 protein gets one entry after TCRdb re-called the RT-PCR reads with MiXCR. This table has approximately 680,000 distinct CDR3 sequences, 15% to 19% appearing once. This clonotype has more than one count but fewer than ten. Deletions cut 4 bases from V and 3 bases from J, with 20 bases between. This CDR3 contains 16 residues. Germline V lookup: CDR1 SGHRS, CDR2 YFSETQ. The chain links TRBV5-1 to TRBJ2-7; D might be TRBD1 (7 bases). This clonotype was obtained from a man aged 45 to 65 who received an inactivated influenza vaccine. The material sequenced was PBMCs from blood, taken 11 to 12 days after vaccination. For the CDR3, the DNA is TGCGCCAGCAGCCCACTAGCCGGGACAGAGTACTACGAGCAGTACTTC. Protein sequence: CASSPLAGTEYYEQYF.